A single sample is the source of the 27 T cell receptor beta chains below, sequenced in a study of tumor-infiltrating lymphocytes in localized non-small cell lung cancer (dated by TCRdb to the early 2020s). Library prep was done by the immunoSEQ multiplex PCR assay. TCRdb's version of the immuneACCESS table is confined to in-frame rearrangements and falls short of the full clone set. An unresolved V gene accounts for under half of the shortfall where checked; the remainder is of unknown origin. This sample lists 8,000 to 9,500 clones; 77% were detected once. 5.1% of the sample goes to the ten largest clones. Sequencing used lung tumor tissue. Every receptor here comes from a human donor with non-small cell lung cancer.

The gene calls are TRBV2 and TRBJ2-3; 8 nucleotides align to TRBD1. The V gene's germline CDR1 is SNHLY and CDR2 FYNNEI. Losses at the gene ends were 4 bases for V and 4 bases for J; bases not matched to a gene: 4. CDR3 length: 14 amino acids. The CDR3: CASSGQGSSDTQYF. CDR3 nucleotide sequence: TGTGCCAGCAGTGGACAGGGGTCATCAGATACGCAGTATTTT.

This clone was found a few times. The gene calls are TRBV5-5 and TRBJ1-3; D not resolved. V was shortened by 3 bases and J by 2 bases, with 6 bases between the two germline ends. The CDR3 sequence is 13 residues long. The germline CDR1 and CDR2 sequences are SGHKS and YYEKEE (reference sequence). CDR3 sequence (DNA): TGTGCCAGCAGCTCCTCGACTGGAAACACCATATATTTT. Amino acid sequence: CASSSSTGNTIYF.

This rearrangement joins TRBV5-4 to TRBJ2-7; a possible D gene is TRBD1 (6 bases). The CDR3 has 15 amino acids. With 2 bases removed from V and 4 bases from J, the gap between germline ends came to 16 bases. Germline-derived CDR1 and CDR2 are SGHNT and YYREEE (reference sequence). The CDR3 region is CASSFLRDKFYEQYF. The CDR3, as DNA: TGTGCCAGCAGCTTCCTACGGGACAAGTTTTACGAGCAGTACTTC.

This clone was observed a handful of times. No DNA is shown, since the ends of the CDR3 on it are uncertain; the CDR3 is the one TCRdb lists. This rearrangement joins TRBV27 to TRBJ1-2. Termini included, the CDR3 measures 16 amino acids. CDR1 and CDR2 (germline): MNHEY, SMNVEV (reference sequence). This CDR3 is CASNPELWLHLRFGIF.

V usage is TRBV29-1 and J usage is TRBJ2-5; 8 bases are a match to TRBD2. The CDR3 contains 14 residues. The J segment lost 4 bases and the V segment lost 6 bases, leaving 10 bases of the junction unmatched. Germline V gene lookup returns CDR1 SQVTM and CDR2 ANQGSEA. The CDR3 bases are TGCAGCGTAGCACCCGGGACTAGTAGAGAGACCCAGTACTTC. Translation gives CSVAPGTSRETQYF. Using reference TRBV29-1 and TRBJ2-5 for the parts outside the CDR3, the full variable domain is SAVISQKPSRDICQRGTSLTIQCQVDSQVTMMFWYRQQPGQSLTLIATANQGSEATYESGFVIDKFPISRPNLTFSTLTVSNMSPEDSSIYLCSVAPGTSRETQYFGPGTRLLVL.

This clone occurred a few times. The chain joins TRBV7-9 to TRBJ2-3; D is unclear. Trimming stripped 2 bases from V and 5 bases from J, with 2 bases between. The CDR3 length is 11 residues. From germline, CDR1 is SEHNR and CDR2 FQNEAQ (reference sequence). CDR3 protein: CASSLLDTQYF. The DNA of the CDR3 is TGTGCCAGCAGCTTACTAGATACGCAGTATTTT.

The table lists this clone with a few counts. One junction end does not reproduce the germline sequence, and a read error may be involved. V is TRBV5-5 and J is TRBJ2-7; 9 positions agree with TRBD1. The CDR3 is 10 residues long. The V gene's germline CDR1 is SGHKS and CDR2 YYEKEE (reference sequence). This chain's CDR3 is CASGDRAPLF. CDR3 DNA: TGTGCCAGCGGGGACAGGGCACCCCTATTC.

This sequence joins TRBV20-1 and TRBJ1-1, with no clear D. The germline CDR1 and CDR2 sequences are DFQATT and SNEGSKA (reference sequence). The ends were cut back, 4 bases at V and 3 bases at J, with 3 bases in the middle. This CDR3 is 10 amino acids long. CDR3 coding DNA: TGCAGTGCTACCTACACTGAAGCTTTCTTT. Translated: CSATYTEAFF.

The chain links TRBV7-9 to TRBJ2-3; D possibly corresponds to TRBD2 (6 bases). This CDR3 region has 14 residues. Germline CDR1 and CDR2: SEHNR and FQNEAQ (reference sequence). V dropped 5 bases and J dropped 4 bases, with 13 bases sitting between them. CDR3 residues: CASSPGLPADTQYF. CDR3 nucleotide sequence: TGTGCCAGCAGCCCGGGACTTCCTGCAGATACGCAGTATTTT.

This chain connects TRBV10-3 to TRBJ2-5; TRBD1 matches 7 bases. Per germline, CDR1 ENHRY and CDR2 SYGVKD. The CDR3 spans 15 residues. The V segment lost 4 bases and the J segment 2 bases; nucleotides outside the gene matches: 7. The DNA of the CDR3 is TGTGCCATCAGTGGTGGACAGGAGCCTCAAGAGACCCAGTACTTC. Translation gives CAISGGQEPQETQYF.

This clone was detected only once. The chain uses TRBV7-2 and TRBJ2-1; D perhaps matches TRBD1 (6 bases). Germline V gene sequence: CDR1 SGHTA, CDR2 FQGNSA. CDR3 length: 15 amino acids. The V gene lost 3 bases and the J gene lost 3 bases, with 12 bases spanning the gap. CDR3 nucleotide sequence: TGTGCCAGCAGCTTCACGCAGGGGTTCTACAATGAGCAGTTCTTC. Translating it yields CASSFTQGFYNEQFF.

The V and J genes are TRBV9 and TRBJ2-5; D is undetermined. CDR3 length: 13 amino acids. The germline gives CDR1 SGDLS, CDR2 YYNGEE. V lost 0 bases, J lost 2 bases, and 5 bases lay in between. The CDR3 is CASSVGVQETQYF. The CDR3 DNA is TGTGCCAGCAGCGTAGGTGTTCAAGAGACCCAGTACTTC.

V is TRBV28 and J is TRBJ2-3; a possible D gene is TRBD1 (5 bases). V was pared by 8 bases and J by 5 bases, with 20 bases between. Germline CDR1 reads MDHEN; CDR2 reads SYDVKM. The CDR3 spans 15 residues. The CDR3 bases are TGTGCCAGCGGAAGGGGCAGCGCAAACGAAGATACGCAGTATTTT. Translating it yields CASGRGSANEDTQYF.

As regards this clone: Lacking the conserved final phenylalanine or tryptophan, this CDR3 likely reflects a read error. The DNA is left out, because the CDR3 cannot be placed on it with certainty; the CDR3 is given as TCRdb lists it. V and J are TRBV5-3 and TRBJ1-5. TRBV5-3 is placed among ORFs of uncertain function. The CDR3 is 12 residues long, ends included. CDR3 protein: CARSCVRAPLTE.

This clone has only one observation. The CDR3 is CASSLSGGGSIQYF. The CDR3 DNA sequence: TGCGCCAGCAGCTTGTCAGGGGGCGGTAGCATTCAGTACTTC. The V gene is TRBV5-1, the J gene TRBJ2-4; the match to TRBD1 covers 8 bases. The CDR3 spans 14 residues. The germline V gene encodes CDR1 SGHRS and CDR2 YFSETQ. V lost 1 base and J lost 9; bases outside the gene matches: 6.

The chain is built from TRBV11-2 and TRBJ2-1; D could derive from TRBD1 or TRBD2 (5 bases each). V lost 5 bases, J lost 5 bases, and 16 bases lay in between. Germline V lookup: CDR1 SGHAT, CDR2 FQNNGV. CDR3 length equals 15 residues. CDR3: CASSPGAGTHNEQFF. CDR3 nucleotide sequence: TGTGCCAGCAGCCCCGGCGCAGGGACCCACAATGAGCAGTTCTTC.

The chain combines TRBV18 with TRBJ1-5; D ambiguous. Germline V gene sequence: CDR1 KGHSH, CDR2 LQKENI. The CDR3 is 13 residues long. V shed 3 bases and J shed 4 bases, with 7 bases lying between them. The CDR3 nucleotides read TGTGCCAGCTCACCCGGAGTAAATCAGCCCCAGCATTTT. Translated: CASSPGVNQPQHF.

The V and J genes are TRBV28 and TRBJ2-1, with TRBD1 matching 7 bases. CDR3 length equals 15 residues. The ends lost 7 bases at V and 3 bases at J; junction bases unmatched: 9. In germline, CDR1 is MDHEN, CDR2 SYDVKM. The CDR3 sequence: CASTVTGLNYNEQFF. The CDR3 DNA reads TGTGCCAGCACCGTGACAGGGCTAAACTACAATGAGCAGTTCTTC. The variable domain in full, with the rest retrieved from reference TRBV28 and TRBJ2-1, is DVKVTQSSRYLVKRTGEKVFLECVQDMDHENMFWYRQDPGLGLRLIYFSYDVKMKEKGDIPEGYSVSREKKERFSLILESASTNQTSMYLCASTVTGLNYNEQFFGPGTRLTVL.

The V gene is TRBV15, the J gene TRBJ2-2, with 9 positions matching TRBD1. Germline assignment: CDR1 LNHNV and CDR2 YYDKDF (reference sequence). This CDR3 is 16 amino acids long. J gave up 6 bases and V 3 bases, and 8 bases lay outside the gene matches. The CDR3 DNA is TGTGCCACCAGCAGTGGGTGGGACAGGGCGGCCGGGGAGCTGTTTTTT. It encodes CATSSGWDRAAGELFF.

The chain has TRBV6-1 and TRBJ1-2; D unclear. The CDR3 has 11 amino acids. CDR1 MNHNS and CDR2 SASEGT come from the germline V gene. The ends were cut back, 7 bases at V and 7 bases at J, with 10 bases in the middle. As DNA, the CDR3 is TGTGCCAGCATTGGCTACTCTGGCTACACCTTC. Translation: CASIGYSGYTF.

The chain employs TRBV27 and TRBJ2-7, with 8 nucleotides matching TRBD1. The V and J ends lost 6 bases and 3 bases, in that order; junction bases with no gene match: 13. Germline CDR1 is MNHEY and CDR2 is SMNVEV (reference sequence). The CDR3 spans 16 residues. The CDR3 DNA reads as TGTGCCAGCAGACCGCTGGCGGGACAGGCCAACTACGAGCAGTACTTC. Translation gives CASRPLAGQANYEQYF.

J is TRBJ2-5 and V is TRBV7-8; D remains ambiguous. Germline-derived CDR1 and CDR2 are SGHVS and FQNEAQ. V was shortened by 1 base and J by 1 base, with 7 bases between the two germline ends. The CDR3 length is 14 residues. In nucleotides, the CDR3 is TGTGCCAGCAGCTTAGTCCCAGCCCAAGAGACCCAGTACTTC. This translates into CASSLVPAQETQYF.

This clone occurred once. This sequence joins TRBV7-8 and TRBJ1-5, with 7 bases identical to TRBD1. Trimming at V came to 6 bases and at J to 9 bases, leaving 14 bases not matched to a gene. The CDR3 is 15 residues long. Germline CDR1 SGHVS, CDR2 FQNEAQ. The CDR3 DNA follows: TGTGCCAGCAGTCCCGGACAGGCCCATCAAGGGCCCCAGCATTTT. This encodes CASSPGQAHQGPQHF.

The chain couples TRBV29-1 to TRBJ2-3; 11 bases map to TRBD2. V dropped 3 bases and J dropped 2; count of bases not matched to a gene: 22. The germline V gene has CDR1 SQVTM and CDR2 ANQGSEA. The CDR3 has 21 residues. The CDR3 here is CSVEGDVEAPGLAVFTDTQYF. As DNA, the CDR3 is TGCAGCGTTGAGGGGGATGTCGAAGCTCCGGGACTAGCGGTTTTCACAGATACGCAGTATTTT.

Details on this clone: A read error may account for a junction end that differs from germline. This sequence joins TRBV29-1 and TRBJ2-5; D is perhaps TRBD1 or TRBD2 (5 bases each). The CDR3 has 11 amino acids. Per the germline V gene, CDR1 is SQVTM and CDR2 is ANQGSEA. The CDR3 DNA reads TGCAGCGGCCCGGGACGGAACCACCCTCACTTC. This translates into CSGPGRNHPHF.

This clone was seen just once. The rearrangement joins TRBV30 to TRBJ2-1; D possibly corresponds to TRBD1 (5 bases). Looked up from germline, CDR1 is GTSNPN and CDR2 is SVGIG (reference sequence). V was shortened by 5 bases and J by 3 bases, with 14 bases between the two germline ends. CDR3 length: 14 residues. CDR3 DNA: TGTGCCTGGGGGGCGCAGCGTTTCTACAATGAGCAGTTCTTC. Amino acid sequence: CAWGAQRFYNEQFF.

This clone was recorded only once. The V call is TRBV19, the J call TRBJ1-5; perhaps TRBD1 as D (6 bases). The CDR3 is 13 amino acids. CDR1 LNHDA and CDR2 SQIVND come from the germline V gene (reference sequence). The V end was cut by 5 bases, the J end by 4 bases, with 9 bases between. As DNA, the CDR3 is TGTGCCAGTAGTGGTGACAGGAATCAGCCCCAGCATTTT. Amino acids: CASSGDRNQPQHF. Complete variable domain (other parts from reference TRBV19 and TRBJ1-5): DGGITQSPKYLFRKEGQNVTLSCEQNLNHDAMYWYRQDPGQGLRLIYYSQIVNDFQKGDIAEGYSVSREKKESFPLTVTSAQKNPTAFYLCASSGDRNQPQHFGDGTRLSIL.